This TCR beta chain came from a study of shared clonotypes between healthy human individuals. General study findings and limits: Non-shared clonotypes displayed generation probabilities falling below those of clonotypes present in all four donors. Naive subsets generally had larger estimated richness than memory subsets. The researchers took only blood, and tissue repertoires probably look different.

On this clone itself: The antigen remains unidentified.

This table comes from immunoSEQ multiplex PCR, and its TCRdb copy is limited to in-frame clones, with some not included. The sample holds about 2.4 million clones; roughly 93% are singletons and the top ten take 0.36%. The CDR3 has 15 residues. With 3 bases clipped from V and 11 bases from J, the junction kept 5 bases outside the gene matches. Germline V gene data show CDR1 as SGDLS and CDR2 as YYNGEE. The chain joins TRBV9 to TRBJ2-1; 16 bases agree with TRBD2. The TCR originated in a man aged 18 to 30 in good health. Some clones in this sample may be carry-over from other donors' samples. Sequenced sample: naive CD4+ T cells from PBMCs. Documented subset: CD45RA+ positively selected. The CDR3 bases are TGTGCCAGCAGCGAGGGGACTAGCGGGAGGGCCAAGCAGTTCTTC. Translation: CASSEGTSGRAKQFF.